This TCR beta chain was sequenced in a study of monozygotic twins with inflammatory bowel disease. TCRdb re-called the 5' RACE reads; every CDR3 protein appears as one record, without DNA. This sample's clone table lists 120,000 to 150,000 distinct CDR3 sequences. CDR1 and CDR2 (germline): KGHSH, LQKENI. This CDR3 has 15 amino acids. Sequenced material: blood. The receptor comes from a human donor with ulcerative colitis or Crohn's disease, or a healthy co-twin of an affected twin (not recorded which). The chain uses TRBV18 and TRBJ2-7; the TRBD2 assignment by TCRdb is unverifiable without DNA. CDR3 in amino acids: CASSLGRRAPREQYF.